The 23 T cell receptor beta chains below come from one sample, sequenced in a study of neurological immune-mediated disorders. TCRdb analysed the 5' RACE reads with MiXCR anew, one entry per CDR3 protein. Among around 40,000 distinct CDR3 sequences, roughly an eighth were seen once, and the ten largest hold over 1%. The source material was PBMCs. The receptors stem from a female donor in good health.

Many counts were recorded for this clonotype. V usage is TRBV11-2 and J usage is TRBJ2-3; no definite D call. This CDR3 contains 15 residues. Trimming stripped 5 bases from V and 1 base from J, with 13 bases between. Germline CDR1 reads SGHAT; CDR2 reads FQNNGV. CDR3 residues: CASSRSIPGTDTQYF. The CDR3 DNA reads TGTGCCAGCAGCCGTAGTATTCCCGGCACAGATACGCAGTATTTT.

In regard to this clonotype: It may be a read error: a sequence one base away is much more abundant. The genes are TRBV5-1 and TRBJ1-1; D remains unclear. Germline V lookup: CDR1 SGHRS, CDR2 YFSETQ. CDR3 length equals 15 residues. With 0 bases removed from V and 5 bases from J, the gap between germline ends came to 14 bases. CDR3 coding DNA: TGCGCCAGCAGCTTGGTTGCGGGGTCCGGAACTGAAGCTTTCTTT. Translated, it gives CASSLVAGSGTEAFF.

This clonotype was picked up a small number of times. This sequence joins TRBV14 and TRBJ1-6, with 7 bases that match TRBD1. Germline V gene lookup returns CDR1 SGHDN and CDR2 FVKESK. CDR3 size: 13 residues. V trimming: 1 base; J trimming: 10 bases; junction bases outside the gene matches: 1. The DNA for the CDR3 is TGTGCCAGCAGCCAAGCAGGGGGATCACCCCTCCACTTT. It specifies CASSQAGGSPLHF.

The chain uses TRBV5-1 and TRBJ1-3, with D unresolved. This CDR3 is built from 14 residues. V shed 0 bases and J shed 1 base, with 5 bases lying between them. In germline, CDR1 is SGHRS, CDR2 YFSETQ. The CDR3 DNA sequence: TGCGCCAGCAGCTTGGGGGGATCTGGAAACACCATATATTTT. It encodes CASSLGGSGNTIYF.

This clonotype was seen many times. The rearrangement joins TRBV29-1 to TRBJ2-1; TRBD2 aligns across 12 bases. CDR3 length: 15 amino acids. Germline CDR1 SQVTM, CDR2 ANQGSEA. The V segment lost 4 bases and the J segment 8 bases; nucleotides outside the gene matches: 9. In DNA form, the CDR3 reads TGCAGCGTTGGGGCTAGCGGGGGGGCGGTCGATGAGCAGTTCTTC. It encodes CSVGASGGAVDEQFF.

This clonotype has a count of ten or more. The CDR3 DNA reads as TGTGCCAGCAGAGAGCCAGGGCCAGCCAATCCCATACGGGAAAAACTGTTTTTT. This gives the protein CASREPGPANPIREKLFF. The gene calls are TRBV12-3 or TRBV12-4 and TRBJ1-4; possibly TRBD1 for D (5 bases). Deletions cut 6 bases from V and 8 bases from J, with 28 bases between. CDR3 length equals 18 residues.

This clonotype was observed many times. This chain uses TRBV2 with TRBJ2-1; D may be TRBD2 (6 bases). Germline CDR1 is SNHLY and CDR2 is FYNNEI. V gave up 1 base and J gave up 13 bases, with 8 bases separating them. This CDR3 has 11 amino acids. The CDR3 spells CASSEVAVQFF. CDR3 coding DNA: TGTGCCAGCAGTGAAGTAGCGGTACAGTTCTTC.

This clonotype was observed many times. The rearrangement uses TRBV12-3 or TRBV12-4 and TRBJ2-6; a possible D gene is TRBD2 (5 bases). The CDR3 loop spans 15 amino acids. V dropped 3 bases and J dropped 1 base, with 7 bases sitting between them. The CDR3 is CASSLRTSGANVLTF. CDR3 nucleotide sequence: TGTGCCAGCAGTTTGAGGACTTCTGGGGCCAACGTCCTGACTTTC.

This clonotype was seen repeatedly, ten times or more. The chain joins TRBV20-1 to TRBJ2-7; 7 bases align to TRBD1. The V segment lost 0 bases and the J segment 2 bases; nucleotides outside the gene matches: 7. The CDR3 covers 15 residues. Germline CDR1 DFQATT, CDR2 SNEGSKA (reference sequence). The CDR3 DNA follows: TGCAGTGCTAGAGATTCGAAAGGGGGCACCTACGAGCAGTACTTC. Residues: CSARDSKGGTYEQYF.

This clonotype was observed at least ten times. V is TRBV3-1 and J is TRBJ2-1; no definite D call. V lost 4 bases and J lost 3, with 22 bases in between. The CDR3 runs 18 residues. From germline, CDR1 is LGHDT and CDR2 YNNKEL (reference sequence). The CDR3 protein is CASSRKRLDRPNYNEQFF. CDR3 DNA: TGTGCCAGCAGCCGAAAACGACTTGACCGACCCAACTACAATGAGCAGTTCTTC.

This clonotype was seen ten or more times. The V gene is TRBV5-1, the J gene TRBJ1-1; D might be TRBD1 (6 bases). Per germline, CDR1 SGHRS and CDR2 YFSETQ. The CDR3 is 15 residues long. V was clipped by 0 bases and J by 5 bases, with 14 bases between them. The CDR3 DNA is TGCGCCAGCAGCTTGGGGGGGCAGCTAGGAACTGAAGCTTTCTTT. This sequence encodes CASSLGGQLGTEAFF.

The chain employs TRBV29-1 and TRBJ1-2; possibly TRBD1 for D (5 bases). CDR3 length: 14 amino acids. V lost 3 bases and J lost 2, with 13 bases in between. The germline V gene has CDR1 SQVTM and CDR2 ANQGSEA. The CDR3 DNA follows: TGCAGCGTTGACCTGGGAACAGGCAACTATGGCTACACCTTC. Its protein product is CSVDLGTGNYGYTF.

This clonotype was detected ten times or more. The chain is built from TRBV3-1 and TRBJ2-4; 9 positions agree with TRBD2. V trimming: 1 base; J trimming: 8 bases; junction bases outside the gene matches: 9. The germline V gene has CDR1 LGHDT and CDR2 YNNKEL (reference sequence). CDR3 size: 16 residues. CDR3 sequence: CASSQVPSGMWDIQYF. In DNA form, the CDR3 reads TGTGCCAGCAGCCAAGTGCCTAGCGGGATGTGGGACATTCAGTACTTC.

This clonotype was recorded many times. The chain carries TRBV18 and TRBJ2-1, with 8 bases fitting TRBD2. V was clipped by 4 bases and J by 4 bases; unmatched bases: 9. Germline CDR1 KGHSH, CDR2 LQKENI. CDR3 length: 16 amino acids. CDR3 sequence reads: CASSRTGTRGYNEQFF. CDR3 DNA sequence: TGTGCCAGCTCACGTACTGGGACTAGGGGGTACAATGAGCAGTTCTTC.

At least ten counts were recorded for this clonotype. The rearrangement links TRBV3-1 to TRBJ2-7; perhaps TRBD2 as D (6 bases). V gave up 2 bases and J gave up 6 bases, with 11 bases separating them. Germline V gene data show CDR1 as LGHDT and CDR2 as YNNKEL (reference sequence). This CDR3 contains 13 residues. CDR3 nucleotides: TGTGCCAGCAGCCAAAATCGGCGGGGCGAGCAGTACTTC. Protein: CASSQNRRGEQYF.

As for this clonotype: A read error may be the cause here, since a much bigger clone is one base away. The chain combines TRBV20-1 with TRBJ1-1; D gene uncertain. The V gene's germline CDR1 is DFQATT and CDR2 SNEGSKA (reference sequence). This CDR3 is built from 10 residues. V lost 6 bases and J 6 bases, leaving 8 bases between the germline ends. CDR3 bases: TGCAGTGCATTGAAGGCTGAAGCTTTCTTT. Its protein product is CSALKAEAFF.

This rearrangement joins TRBV30 to TRBJ1-5; a possible D gene is TRBD1 (5 bases). V dropped 1 base and J dropped 8 bases, with 18 bases sitting between them. From germline, CDR1 is GTSNPN and CDR2 SVGIG (reference sequence). This CDR3 spans 15 amino acids. The CDR3, as DNA: TGTGCCTGGAGTGGAGGAGGGACGGTCGTAGAGCCCCAGCATTTT. This gives the protein CAWSGGGTVVEPQHF.

This clonotype was seen more than once but under ten times. The chain couples TRBV6-2 or TRBV6-3 to TRBJ2-2; the match to TRBD1 covers 7 bases. V gave up 5 bases and J gave up 1 base; unmatched junction bases: 7. Germline CDR1 reads MNHEY; CDR2 reads SVGEGT. The CDR3 contains 16 residues. CDR3 in DNA: TGTGCCAGCAGTAGTGACAGGGAAGGGAACACCGGGGAGCTGTTTTTT. It is translated as CASSSDREGNTGELFF.

This clonotype was seen ten or more times. The chain has TRBV29-1 and TRBJ1-2; TRBD1 matches 7 bases. The CDR3 contains 13 residues. Germline V gives CDR1 SQVTM, CDR2 ANQGSEA. V shed 7 bases and J 3 bases; nucleotides not matched to a gene: 8. CDR3 protein: CSGRAGGDYGYTF. The CDR3 coding sequence is TGCAGCGGACGGGCAGGGGGGGACTATGGCTACACCTTC.

This clonotype came up many times. The V gene is TRBV12-3 or TRBV12-4, the J gene TRBJ2-7; D tentatively reads TRBD1 or TRBD2 (5 bases each). V gave up 8 bases and J gave up 0 bases, with 11 bases separating them. The CDR3 extends over 13 amino acids. CDR3 sequence reads: CASSRGSSYEQYF. The CDR3, as DNA: TGTGCCAGCTCCCGGGGCAGCTCCTACGAGCAGTACTTC.

This clonotype has a count of ten or more. One base away lies a much larger clone, so this may be a sequencing read error. The V call is TRBV6-6, the J call TRBJ1-2; weak D call: TRBD1 (6 bases). CDR3 length: 14 residues. The germline gives CDR1 MNHNY, CDR2 SVGAGI (reference sequence). V dropped 10 bases and J dropped 1 base, with 16 bases sitting between them. The CDR3 sequence: CANSTGTFNYGYTF. The CDR3 DNA reads TGTGCCAACAGCACAGGGACATTTAACTATGGCTACACCTTC.

About this clonotype itself: Germline and junction disagree at one end, which may indicate a read error. This sequence joins TRBV29-1 and TRBJ2-5, with 9 bases identical to TRBD2. CDR3 length: 14 amino acids. Germline CDR1 is SQVTM and CDR2 is ANQGSEA. CDR3 region: CSVEGSGGSETPYF. As DNA, the CDR3 is TGCAGCGTTGAAGGTAGCGGGGGCTCGGAGACCCCGTACTTC. The variable domain in full, completed from reference TRBV29-1 and TRBJ2-5, reads SAVISQKPSRDICQRGTSLTIQCQVDSQVTMMFWYRQQPGQSLTLIATANQGSEATYESGFVIDKFPISRPNLTFSTLTVSNMSPEDSSIYLCSVEGSGGSETPYFGPGTRLLVL.

This clonotype was seen at least ten times. The V call is TRBV5-1, the J call TRBJ2-3; TRBD2 matches 7 bases. The V gene end was trimmed by 0 bases and the J gene end by 1 base; junction bases not matched to a gene: 8. Germline CDR1 SGHRS, CDR2 YFSETQ. This CDR3 has 17 residues. Here the CDR3 reads CASSLGLAGVGTDTQYF. The CDR3 DNA follows: TGCGCCAGCAGCTTGGGGTTGGCGGGGGTTGGCACAGATACGCAGTATTTT.